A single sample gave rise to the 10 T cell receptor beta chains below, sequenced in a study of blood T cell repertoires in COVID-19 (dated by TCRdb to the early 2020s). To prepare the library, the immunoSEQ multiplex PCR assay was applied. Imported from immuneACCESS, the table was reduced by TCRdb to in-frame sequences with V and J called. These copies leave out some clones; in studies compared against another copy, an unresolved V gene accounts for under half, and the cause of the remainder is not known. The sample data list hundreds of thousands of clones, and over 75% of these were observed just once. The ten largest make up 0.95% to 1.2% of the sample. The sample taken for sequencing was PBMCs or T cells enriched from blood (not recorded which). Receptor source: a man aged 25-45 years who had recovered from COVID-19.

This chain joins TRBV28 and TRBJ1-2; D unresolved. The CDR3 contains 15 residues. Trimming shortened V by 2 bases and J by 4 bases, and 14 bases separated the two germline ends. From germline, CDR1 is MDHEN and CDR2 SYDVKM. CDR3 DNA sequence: TGTGCCAGCAGTTTACCCCCTGACATTCCCTATGGCTACACCTTC. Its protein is CASSLPPDIPYGYTF.

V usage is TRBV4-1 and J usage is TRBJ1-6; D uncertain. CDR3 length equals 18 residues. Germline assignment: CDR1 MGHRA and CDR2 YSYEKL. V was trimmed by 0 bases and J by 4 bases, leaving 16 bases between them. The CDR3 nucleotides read TGCGCCAGCAGCCAAGATATCTCGAGGGCGGGGTATAATTCACCCCTCCACTTT. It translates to CASSQDISRAGYNSPLHF.

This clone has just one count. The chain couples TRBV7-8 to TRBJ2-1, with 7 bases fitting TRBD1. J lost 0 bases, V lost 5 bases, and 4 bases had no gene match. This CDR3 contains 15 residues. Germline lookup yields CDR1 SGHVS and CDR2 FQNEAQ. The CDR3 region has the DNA TGTGCCAGCAGCCCCAACAGGGGCTCCTACAATGAGCAGTTCTTC. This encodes CASSPNRGSYNEQFF.

The DNA of the CDR3 is TGCGCCAGCAGCCACCTGCCGGGACTAGCAGGAGATACGCAGTATTTT. It is translated as CASSHLPGLAGDTQYF. The rearrangement uses TRBV4-1 and TRBJ2-3, with 9 positions matching TRBD2. Germline trimming cut 3 bases from V and 5 bases from J; bases unmatched to any gene: 9. There are 16 residues in the CDR3. In germline, CDR1 is MGHRA, CDR2 YSYEKL.

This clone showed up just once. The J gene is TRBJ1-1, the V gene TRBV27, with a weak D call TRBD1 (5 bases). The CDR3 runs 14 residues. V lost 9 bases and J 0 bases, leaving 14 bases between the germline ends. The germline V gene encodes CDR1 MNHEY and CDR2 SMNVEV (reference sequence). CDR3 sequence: CASGIRGLNTEAFF. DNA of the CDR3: TGTGCCAGTGGTATCCGGGGGTTGAACACTGAAGCTTTCTTT.

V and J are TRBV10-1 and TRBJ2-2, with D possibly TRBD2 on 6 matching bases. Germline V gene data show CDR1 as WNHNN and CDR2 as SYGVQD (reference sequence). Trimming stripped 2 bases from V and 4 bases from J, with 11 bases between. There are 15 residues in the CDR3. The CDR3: CASSEGGLATGELFF. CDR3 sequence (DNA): TGCGCCAGCAGTGAGGGGGGACTGGCCACCGGGGAGCTGTTTTTT.

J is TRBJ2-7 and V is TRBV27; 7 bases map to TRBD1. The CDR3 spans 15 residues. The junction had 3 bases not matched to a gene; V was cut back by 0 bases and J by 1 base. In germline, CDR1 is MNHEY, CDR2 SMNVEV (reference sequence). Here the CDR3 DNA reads TGTGCCAGCAGTTTATCACCGACAGGGTCCTACGAGCAGTACTTC. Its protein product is CASSLSPTGSYEQYF.

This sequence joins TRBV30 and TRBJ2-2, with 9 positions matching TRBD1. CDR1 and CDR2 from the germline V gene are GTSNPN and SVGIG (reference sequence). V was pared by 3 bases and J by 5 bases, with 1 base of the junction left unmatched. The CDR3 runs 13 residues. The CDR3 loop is CAWRGQGTGELFF. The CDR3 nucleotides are TGTGCCTGGAGGGGACAGGGTACCGGGGAGCTGTTTTTT.

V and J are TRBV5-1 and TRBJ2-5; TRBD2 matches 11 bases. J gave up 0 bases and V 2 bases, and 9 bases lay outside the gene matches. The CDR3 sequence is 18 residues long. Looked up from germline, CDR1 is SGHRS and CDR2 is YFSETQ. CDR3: CASSFRAGTSGNQETQYF. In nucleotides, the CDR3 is TGCGCCAGCAGCTTCAGAGCCGGGACTAGCGGAAACCAAGAGACCCAGTACTTC.

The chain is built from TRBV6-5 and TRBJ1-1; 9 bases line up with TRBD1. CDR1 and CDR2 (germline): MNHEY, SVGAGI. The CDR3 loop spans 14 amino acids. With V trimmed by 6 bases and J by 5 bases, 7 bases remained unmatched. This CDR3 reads CASSAGTGRTEAFF. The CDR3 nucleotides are TGTGCCAGCAGCGCCGGGACAGGGCGGACTGAAGCTTTCTTT.